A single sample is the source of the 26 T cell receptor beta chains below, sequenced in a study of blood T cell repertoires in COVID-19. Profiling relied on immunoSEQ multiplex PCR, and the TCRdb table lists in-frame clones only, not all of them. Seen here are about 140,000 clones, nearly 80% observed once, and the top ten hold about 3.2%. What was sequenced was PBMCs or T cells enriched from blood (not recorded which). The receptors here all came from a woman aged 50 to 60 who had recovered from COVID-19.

CDR3: CASSLDRGGEQYF. For the CDR3, the DNA is TGTGCCAGCAGTTTGGACAGGGGGGGAGAGCAGTACTTC. V usage is TRBV25-1 and J usage is TRBJ2-7; 10 positions match TRBD1. Germline CDR1 is MGHDK and CDR2 is SYGVNS. V lost 5 bases, J lost 7 bases, and 5 bases stayed unmatched. The CDR3 contains 13 residues.

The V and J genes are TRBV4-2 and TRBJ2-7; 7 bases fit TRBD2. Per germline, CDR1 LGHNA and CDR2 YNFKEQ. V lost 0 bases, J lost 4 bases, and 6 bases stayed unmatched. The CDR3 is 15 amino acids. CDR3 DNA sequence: TGTGCCAGCAGCCAAGAAGTGGGAGGGCCTTACGAGCAGTACTTC. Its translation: CASSQEVGGPYEQYF.

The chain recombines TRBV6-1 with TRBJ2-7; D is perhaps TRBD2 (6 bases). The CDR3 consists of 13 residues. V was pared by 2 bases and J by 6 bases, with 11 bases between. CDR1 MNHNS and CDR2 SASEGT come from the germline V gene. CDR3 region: CASSEWREPEQYF. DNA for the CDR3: TGTGCCAGCAGTGAATGGAGGGAACCCGAGCAGTACTTC.

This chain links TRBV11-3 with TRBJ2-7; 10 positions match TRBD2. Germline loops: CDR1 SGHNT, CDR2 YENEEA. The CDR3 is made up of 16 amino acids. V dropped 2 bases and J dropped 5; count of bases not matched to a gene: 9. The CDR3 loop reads CASSLIFSGGPDEQYF. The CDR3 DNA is TGTGCCAGCAGCTTAATCTTTAGCGGGGGGCCCGACGAGCAGTACTTC.

CDR3 sequence: CASQSDRGSNTGELFF. The CDR3, as DNA: TGTGCCAGCCAATCAGACAGGGGAAGTAACACCGGGGAGCTGTTTTTT. The chain employs TRBV25-1 and TRBJ2-2, with 8 bases matching TRBD1. The CDR3 loop spans 16 amino acids. V dropped 8 bases and J dropped 2; count of bases not matched to a gene: 10. The germline gives CDR1 MGHDK, CDR2 SYGVNS.

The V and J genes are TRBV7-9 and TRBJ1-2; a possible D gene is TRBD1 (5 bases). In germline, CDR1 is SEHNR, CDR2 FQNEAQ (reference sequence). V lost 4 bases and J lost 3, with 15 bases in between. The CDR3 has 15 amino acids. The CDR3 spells CASSSTAALDYGYTF. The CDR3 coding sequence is TGTGCCAGCAGCTCGACAGCCGCCTTAGACTATGGCTACACCTTC. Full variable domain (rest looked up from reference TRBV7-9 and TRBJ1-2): DTGVSQNPRHKITKRGQNVTFRCDPISEHNRLYWYRQTLGQGPEFLTYFQNEAQLEKSRLLSDRFSAERPKGSFSTLEIQRTEQGDSAMYLCASSSTAALDYGYTFGSGTRLTVV.

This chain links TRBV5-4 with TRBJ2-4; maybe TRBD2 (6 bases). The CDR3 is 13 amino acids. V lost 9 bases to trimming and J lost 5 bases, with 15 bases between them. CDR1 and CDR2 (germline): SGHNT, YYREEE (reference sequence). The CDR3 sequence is CATSAGTENIQYF. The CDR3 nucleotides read TGTGCCACTTCGGCGGGAACTGAAAACATTCAGTACTTC.

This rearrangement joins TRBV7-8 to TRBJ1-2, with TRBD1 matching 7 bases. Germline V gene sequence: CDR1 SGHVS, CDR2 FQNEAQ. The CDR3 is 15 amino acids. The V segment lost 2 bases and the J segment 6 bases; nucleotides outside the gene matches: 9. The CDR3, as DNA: TGTGCCAGCAGCTTATCCTACAGGGGTCCCAATGGCTACACCTTC. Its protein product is CASSLSYRGPNGYTF.

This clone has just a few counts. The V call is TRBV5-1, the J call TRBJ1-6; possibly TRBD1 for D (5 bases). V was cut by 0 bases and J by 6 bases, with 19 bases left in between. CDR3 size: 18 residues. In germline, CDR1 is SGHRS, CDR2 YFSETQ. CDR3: CASSLALLSGESNSPLHF. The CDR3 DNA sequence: TGCGCCAGCAGCTTGGCCCTCTTATCGGGGGAATCTAATTCACCCCTCCACTTT.

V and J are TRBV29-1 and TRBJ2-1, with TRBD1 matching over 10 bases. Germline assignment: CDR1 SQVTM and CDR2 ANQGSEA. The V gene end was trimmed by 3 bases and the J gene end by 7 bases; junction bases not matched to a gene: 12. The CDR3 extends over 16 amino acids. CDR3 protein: CSVDVRGGTGVNEQFF. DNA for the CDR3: TGCAGCGTTGATGTTCGAGGGGGGACAGGGGTGAATGAGCAGTTCTTC.

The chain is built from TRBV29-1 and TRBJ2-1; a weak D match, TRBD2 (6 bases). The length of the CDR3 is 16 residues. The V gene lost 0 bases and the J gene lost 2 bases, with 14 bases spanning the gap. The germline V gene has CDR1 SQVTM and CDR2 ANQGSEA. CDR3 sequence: CSVEEQGGEAYNEQFF. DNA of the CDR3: TGCAGCGTTGAAGAGCAGGGTGGGGAGGCCTACAATGAGCAGTTCTTC.

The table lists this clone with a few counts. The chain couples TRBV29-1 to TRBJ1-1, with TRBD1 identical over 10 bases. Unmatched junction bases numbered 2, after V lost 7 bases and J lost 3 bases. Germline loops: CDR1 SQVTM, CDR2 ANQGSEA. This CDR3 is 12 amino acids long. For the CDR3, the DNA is TGCAGCGGTGACAGGGGGCACACTGAAGCTTTCTTT. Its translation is CSGDRGHTEAFF.

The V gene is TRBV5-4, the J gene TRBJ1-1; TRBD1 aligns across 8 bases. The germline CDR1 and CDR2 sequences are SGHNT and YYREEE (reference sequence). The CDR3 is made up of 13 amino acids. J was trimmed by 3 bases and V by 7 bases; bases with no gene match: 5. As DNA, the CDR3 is TGTGCCAGCGCATCGACAGGGGACACTGAAGCTTTCTTT. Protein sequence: CASASTGDTEAFF.

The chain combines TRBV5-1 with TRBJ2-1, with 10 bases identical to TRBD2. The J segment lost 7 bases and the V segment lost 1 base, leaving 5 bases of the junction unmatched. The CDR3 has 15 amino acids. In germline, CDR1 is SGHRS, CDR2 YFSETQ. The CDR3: CASSLSSGSFNEQFF. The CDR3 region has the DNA TGCGCCAGCAGCTTGTCTAGCGGGAGTTTTAATGAGCAGTTCTTC.

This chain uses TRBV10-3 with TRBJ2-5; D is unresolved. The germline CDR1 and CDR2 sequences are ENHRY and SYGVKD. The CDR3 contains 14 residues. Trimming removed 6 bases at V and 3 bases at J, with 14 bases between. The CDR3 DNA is TGTGCCATCAGCCCAGACACAAGTAAAGAGACCCAGTACTTC. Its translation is CAISPDTSKETQYF.

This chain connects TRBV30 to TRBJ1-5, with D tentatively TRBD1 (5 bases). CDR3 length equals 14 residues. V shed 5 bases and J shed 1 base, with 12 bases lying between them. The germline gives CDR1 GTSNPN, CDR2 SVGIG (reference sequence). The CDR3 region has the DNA TGTGCCTGGGGAATGGGACTGAGCAATCAGCCCCAGCATTTT. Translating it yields CAWGMGLSNQPQHF.

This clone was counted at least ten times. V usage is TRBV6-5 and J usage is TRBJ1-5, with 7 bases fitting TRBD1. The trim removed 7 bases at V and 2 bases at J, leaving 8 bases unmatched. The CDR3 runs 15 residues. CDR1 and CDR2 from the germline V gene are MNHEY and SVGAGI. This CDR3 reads CASITGVMGNQPQHF. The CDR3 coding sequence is TGTGCCAGCATCACAGGGGTGATGGGCAATCAGCCCCAGCATTTT.

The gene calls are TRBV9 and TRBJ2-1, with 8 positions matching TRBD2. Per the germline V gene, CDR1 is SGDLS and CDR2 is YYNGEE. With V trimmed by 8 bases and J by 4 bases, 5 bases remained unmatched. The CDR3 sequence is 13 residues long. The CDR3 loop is CASRGGKYNEQFF. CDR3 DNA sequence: TGTGCCAGTCGGGGGGGTAAATACAATGAGCAGTTCTTC.

CDR3 loop: CASRGQLDGYTF. The CDR3, as DNA: TGTGCCAGCAGGGGACAGTTGGATGGCTACACCTTC. The rearrangement uses TRBV28 and TRBJ1-2, with 7 bases matching TRBD1. Germline-derived CDR1 and CDR2 are MDHEN and SYDVKM. The CDR3 has 12 residues. V lost 6 bases, J lost 6 bases, and 4 bases stayed unmatched.

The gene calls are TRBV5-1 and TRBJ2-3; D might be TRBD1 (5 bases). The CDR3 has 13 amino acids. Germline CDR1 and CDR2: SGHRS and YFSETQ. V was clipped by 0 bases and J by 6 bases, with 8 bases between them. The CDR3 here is CASSLGRADTQYF. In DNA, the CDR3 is TGCGCCAGCAGCTTGGGCAGGGCGGATACGCAGTATTTT. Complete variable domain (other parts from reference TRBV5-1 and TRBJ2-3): KAGVTQTPRYLIKTRGQQVTLSCSPISGHRSVSWYQQTPGQGLQFLFEYFSETQRNKGNFPGRFSGRQFSNSRSEMNVSTLELGDSALYLCASSLGRADTQYFGPGTRLTVL.

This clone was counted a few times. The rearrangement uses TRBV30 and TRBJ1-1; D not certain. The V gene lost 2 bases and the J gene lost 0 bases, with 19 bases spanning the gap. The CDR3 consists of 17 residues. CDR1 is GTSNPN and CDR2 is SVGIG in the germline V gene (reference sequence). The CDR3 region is CAWSSLADSGLNTEAFF. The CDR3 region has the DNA TGTGCCTGGAGTAGCTTAGCGGACTCCGGGTTGAACACTGAAGCTTTCTTT.

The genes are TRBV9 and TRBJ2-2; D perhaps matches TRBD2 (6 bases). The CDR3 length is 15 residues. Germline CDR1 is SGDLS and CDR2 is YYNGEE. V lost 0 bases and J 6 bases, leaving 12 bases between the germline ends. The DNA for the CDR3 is TGTGCCAGCAGCGTAGGGCCGGGGGAGTCCGGGGAGCTGTTTTTT. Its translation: CASSVGPGESGELFF.

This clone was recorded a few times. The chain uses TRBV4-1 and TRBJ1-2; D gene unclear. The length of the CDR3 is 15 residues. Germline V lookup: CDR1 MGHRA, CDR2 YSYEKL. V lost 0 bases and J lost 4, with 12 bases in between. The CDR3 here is CASSQDALGGYGYTF. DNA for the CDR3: TGCGCCAGCAGCCAAGATGCGCTGGGAGGCTATGGCTACACCTTC.

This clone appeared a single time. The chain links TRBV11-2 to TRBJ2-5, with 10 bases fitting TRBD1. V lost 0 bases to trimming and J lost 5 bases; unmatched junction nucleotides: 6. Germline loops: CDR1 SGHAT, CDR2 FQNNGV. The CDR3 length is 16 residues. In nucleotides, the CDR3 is TGTGCCAGCAGCTTAGATCGGACAGGGGGATCGGAGACCCAGTACTTC. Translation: CASSLDRTGGSETQYF.

Written as DNA, the CDR3 is TGCGCCAGCAGCTTGTCCGAGGCAGGGAATGGCTACACCTTC. It specifies CASSLSEAGNGYTF. J is TRBJ1-2 and V is TRBV5-1, with D possibly matching TRBD1 (5 bases). The CDR3 runs to 14 residues. Germline V gene lookup returns CDR1 SGHRS and CDR2 YFSETQ. Deletions cut 1 base from V and 6 bases from J, with 13 bases between.

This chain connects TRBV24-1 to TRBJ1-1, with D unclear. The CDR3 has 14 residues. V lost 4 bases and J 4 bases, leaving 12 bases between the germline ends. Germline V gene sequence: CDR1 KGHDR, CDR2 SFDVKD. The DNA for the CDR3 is TGTGCCACCAGTGACCCCGGAACGGGCACTGAAGCTTTCTTT. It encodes CATSDPGTGTEAFF.